The entry that follows covers one T cell receptor (beta chain) sequence. In germline, CDR1 is LGHNA, CDR2 YSLEER. The CDR3 runs to 18 residues. V shed 0 bases, J shed 7 bases, and the junction held 14 bases outside the gene matches. Per the study methods: Amplification of reference gene primers provided the estimated nucleated cell counts. Libraries were prepared by immunoSEQ multiplex PCR; TCRdb keeps only in-frame clonotypes and omits some of them. That table gives V, J and clone size, and the DNA gave D and trimming. This table has roughly 100,000 clones, over 80% appearing once. This entry is derived from a study of blood T cell repertoires in COVID-19. Across the whole study: Spain, Italy and the United States supplied samples that represented acute and convalescent COVID-19. Sample material is recorded as cDNA or gDNA derived from T cells, B-cell-depleted T cells, or PBMCs.

Sample: peripheral blood. The rearrangement joins TRBV4-3 to TRBJ2-3; 9 bases fit TRBD2. The source of this sequence is an older man with acute or convalescent COVID-19. The CDR3 DNA is TGCGCCAGCAGCCAAGAAAAGGGAGGTAGCGGGAGTACGTATACGCAGTATTTT. It translates to CASSQEKGGSGSTYTQYF.